This T cell receptor beta chain was obtained from a study of T cells after yellow fever vaccination. General study results and limits: Detection of almost all vaccine-responding clonotypes in sorted memory subsets failed on day 0.

The CDR3 is 14 amino acids. V was cut by 4 bases and J by 5 bases, with 13 bases left in between. Per the germline V gene, CDR1 is SGHRS and CDR2 is YFSETQ. The study made its TCR cDNA through 5'RACE template switching. That step introduced a universal primer site along with UMIs. Via MiXCR, TCRdb re-called the 5' RACE reads, giving one row per CDR3 protein. Of about 26,000 distinct CDR3 sequences listed, 4% to 5.5% are singletons. This clonotype was counted many times. The receptor's source is a man between 18 and 35 years old who received the YFV17D yellow fever vaccine. The rearrangement joins TRBV5-1 to TRBJ2-1, with D perhaps being TRBD1 or TRBD2 (6 bases each). The sequenced sample was PBMCs, either bulk or a sorted T-cell subset (CD4+, CD8+, memory, or dextramer-sorted; not recorded which), obtained on the day of the yellow fever booster vaccination. As DNA, the CDR3 is TGCGCCAGCAGCATAACGGGGGCCAACAATGAGCAGTTCTTC. This sequence encodes CASSITGANNEQFF.